This note documents a single T cell receptor (beta chain) sequence. Its target is unknown. This specimen includes other DNA sequences encoding the same CDR3. The data belong to a study of T cell responses to AZD1222 COVID-19 vaccine. Looking at the study overall: Second doses at about 4 or about 12 weeks were pooled. General study findings and limits: Donors skewed white British and female; clonal diversity was possibly underestimated.

This CDR3 has 12 amino acids. Looked up from germline, CDR1 is MNHEY and CDR2 is SVGEGT. V lost 1 base and J lost 2, with 2 bases in between. The repertoire was sequenced with immunoSEQ multiplex PCR; TCRdb's copy has only in-frame clones and lacks some. The table includes more than 120,000 clones, around 93% detected once. V is TRBV6-2 or TRBV6-3 and J is TRBJ1-1; no reliable D call. The starting material was peripheral blood, obtained on day 0 of AZD1222 vaccination. The sequence was obtained from an adult in good health. The CDR3 bases are TGTGCCAGCAGTTACTTAAACACTGAAGCTTTCTTT. Amino acids: CASSYLNTEAFF.